Here is one TCR beta chain with its context. The antigen remains undetermined. These data originate in a study of CD8+CD57+ T cells in acquired aplastic anemia. Study-level findings and limits: Patients and controls shared some 30 CD8+ CDR3 sequences.

Genomic DNA templated the TCR beta VDJ and CDR3 profiling. TCRdb called the reads again in MiXCR, with one record for every CDR3 protein. The sample consists of about 190,000 distinct CDR3 sequences, about half of them appearing once. This CDR3 contains 16 residues. Trimming left V 5 bases short and J 0 bases short, with 15 bases between. Germline V gives CDR1 SGHVS, CDR2 FNYEAQ. The clonotype comes from a human donor in good health, serving as a control. The sample comprised sorted CD4+, CD8+, or CD8+CD57+ T cells (not recorded which) from PBMCs. The chain links TRBV7-6 to TRBJ2-3; D may be TRBD1 or TRBD2 (5 bases each). Here the CDR3 reads CASSPGTGASTDTQYF. DNA for the CDR3: TGTGCCAGCAGCCCAGGGACCGGGGCTAGCACAGATACGCAGTATTTT.